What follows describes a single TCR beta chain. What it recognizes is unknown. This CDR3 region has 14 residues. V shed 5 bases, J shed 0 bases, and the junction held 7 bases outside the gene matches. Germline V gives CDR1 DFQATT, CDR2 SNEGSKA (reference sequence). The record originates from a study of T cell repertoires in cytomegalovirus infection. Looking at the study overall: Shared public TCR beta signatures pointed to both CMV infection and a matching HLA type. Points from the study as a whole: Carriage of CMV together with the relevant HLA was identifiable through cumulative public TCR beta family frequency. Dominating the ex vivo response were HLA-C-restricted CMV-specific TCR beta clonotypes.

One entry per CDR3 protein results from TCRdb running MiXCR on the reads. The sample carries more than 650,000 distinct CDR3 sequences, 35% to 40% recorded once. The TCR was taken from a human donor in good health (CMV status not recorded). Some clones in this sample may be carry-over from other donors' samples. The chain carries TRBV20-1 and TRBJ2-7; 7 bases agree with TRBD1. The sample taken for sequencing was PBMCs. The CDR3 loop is CSAGRAGGSYEQYF. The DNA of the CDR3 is TGCAGTGCTGGAAGGGCAGGGGGCTCCTACGAGCAGTACTTC.